This TCR beta chain emerged from a study of glioma-infiltrating T cells. The overall study: Approximately 990,000 peripheral T cells were targeted at about 4- to 11-fold coverage.

TCR alpha and beta CDR3 regions were amplified from RNA using iRepertoire nested multiplex PCR. One-step reverse transcription and amplification started from approximately 100-400 ng of tissue mRNA or PBMC total RNA. A single record per CDR3 protein comes from TCRdb applying MiXCR to the multiplex PCR reads. The sample holds roughly 350,000 distinct CDR3 sequences; 35% to 45% are singletons and the top ten take approximately 12%. Regarding the study as a whole: Non-neoplastic patients had below-expected tissue-blood divergence, while all gliomas exceeded expectation. CDR3 overlap between tissue and blood was very small.

Turning to this clonotype: The antigen is undetermined.

The clonotype comes from a human donor with low-grade glioma or glioblastoma, undergoing nonglioma brain surgery, or in good health (not recorded which). Sequenced input: glioma tissue, nonneoplastic brain tissue, or PBMCs (not recorded which).

The CDR3 region is CASSEVVPNPGNTIYF. CDR3 sequence (DNA): TGTGCCAGCAGTGAGGTAGTTCCAAACCCTGGAAACACCATATATTTT. The chain combines TRBV6-2 or TRBV6-3 with TRBJ1-3; D is ambiguous. This CDR3 comprises 16 residues. Germline V gives CDR1 MNHEY, CDR2 SVGEGT. Trimming shortened V by 5 bases and J by 2 bases, and 16 bases separated the two germline ends.